This T cell receptor (beta chain) was identified in a study of graft-versus-host responses after intestinal transplantation. General study points: When patients had graft-donor T cell macrochimerism, their allografts held high graft-versus-host to host-versus-graft clonal ratios. Peak circulating GvH clone levels were associated with early post-transplant HvG declines.

About this clone: Its cognate antigen is unknown.

Germline V lookup: CDR1 SNHLY, CDR2 FYNNEI. CDR3 length: 15 amino acids. V gave up 0 bases and J gave up 7 bases; unmatched junction bases: 1. TCRdb keeps only in-frame clones here, not all; method: immunoSEQ multiplex PCR. The sample lists under 95,000 clones, about four fifths seen once, with 0.83% in the top ten. The sequence derives from a human donor who received an intestinal transplant. V usage is TRBV2 and J usage is TRBJ1-6; 9 positions match TRBD1. This material consisted of unstimulated CD4+ T cells sorted from spleen or lymph node cells, taken before intestinal transplant. The CDR3 loop is CASSEAGTGNSPLHF. DNA for the CDR3: TGTGCCAGCAGTGAAGCCGGGACAGGGAATTCACCCCTCCACTTT.